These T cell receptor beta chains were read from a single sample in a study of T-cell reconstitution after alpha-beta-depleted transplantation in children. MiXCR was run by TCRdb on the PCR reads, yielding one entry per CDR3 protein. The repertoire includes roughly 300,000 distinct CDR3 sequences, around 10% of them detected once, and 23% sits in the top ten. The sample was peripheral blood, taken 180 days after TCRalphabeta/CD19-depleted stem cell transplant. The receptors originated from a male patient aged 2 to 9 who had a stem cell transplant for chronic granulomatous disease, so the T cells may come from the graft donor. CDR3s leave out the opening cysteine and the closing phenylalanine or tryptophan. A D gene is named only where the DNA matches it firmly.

cdr3_aa: SARDSQGWYEQY
cdr3_length: 12
d_call: -
v_call: TRBV20-1
j_call: TRBJ2-7

cdr3_aa: ASSRDARSNQPQH
cdr3_length: 13
d_call: -
v_call: TRBV19
j_call: TRBJ1-5

cdr3_aa: SARVFGIRQETQY
cdr3_length: 13
d_call: -
v_call: TRBV20-1
j_call: TRBJ2-5

cdr3_aa: ASSFKREKGTDTQY
cdr3_length: 14
d_call: TRBD2
v_call: TRBV5-4
j_call: TRBJ2-3

cdr3_aa: AISEGPGGYALNTGELF
cdr3_length: 17
d_call: TRBD1
v_call: TRBV10-3
j_call: TRBJ2-2

cdr3_aa: ASSLLGPTYEQY
cdr3_length: 12
d_call: -
v_call: TRBV5-1
j_call: TRBJ2-7

cdr3_aa: SANGLDPPTDTQY
cdr3_length: 13
d_call: TRBD2
v_call: TRBV20-1
j_call: TRBJ2-3

cdr3_aa: ATSRRLAGGLNEQF
cdr3_length: 14
d_call: TRBD2
v_call: TRBV15
j_call: TRBJ2-1

cdr3_aa: ASSSPGTGEAKQY
cdr3_length: 13
d_call: TRBD1
v_call: TRBV7-6
j_call: TRBJ2-7

cdr3_aa: ASSLGLERGLSYEQY
cdr3_length: 15
d_call: TRBD1
v_call: TRBV7-9
j_call: TRBJ2-7

cdr3_aa: ATSDLGGQANTGELF
cdr3_length: 15
d_call: TRBD1
v_call: TRBV24-1
j_call: TRBJ2-2

cdr3_aa: ASSQERTSVYNEQF
cdr3_length: 14
d_call: TRBD2
v_call: TRBV4-3
j_call: TRBJ2-1

cdr3_aa: AISGTSNNEQF
cdr3_length: 11
d_call: TRBD2
v_call: TRBV10-3
j_call: TRBJ2-1

cdr3_aa: SAEPGQTYNEQF
cdr3_length: 12
d_call: TRBD1
v_call: TRBV20-1
j_call: TRBJ2-1

cdr3_aa: ASRAFRGEQY
cdr3_length: 10
d_call: -
v_call: TRBV5-1
j_call: TRBJ2-7